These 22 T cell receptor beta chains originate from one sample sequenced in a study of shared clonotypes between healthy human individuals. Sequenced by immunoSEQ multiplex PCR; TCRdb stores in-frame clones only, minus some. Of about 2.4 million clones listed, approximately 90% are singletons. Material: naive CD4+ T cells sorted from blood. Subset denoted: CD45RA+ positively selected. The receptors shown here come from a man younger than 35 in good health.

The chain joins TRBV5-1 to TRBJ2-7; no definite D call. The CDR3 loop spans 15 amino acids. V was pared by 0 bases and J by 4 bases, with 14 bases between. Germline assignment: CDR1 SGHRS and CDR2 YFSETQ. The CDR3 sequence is CASSLAGEKLYEQYF. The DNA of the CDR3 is TGCGCCAGCAGCTTGGCCGGAGAGAAACTTTACGAGCAGTACTTC.

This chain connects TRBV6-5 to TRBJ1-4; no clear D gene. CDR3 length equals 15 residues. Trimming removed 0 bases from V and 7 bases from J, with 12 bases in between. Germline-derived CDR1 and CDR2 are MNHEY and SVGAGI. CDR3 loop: CASSYSPMTLEKLFF. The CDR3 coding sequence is TGTGCCAGCAGTTACTCGCCTATGACCCTTGAAAAACTGTTTTTT.

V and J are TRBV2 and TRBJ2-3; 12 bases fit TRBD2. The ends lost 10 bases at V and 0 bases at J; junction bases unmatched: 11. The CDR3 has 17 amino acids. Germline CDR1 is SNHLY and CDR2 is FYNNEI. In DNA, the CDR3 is TGTGCCACCCCCTCCGTTACTAGCGGGAGGAGCACAGATACGCAGTATTTT. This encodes CATPSVTSGRSTDTQYF. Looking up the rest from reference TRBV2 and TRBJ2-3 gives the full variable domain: EPEVTQTPSHQVTQMGQEVILRCVPISNHLYFYWYRQILGQKVEFLVSFYNNEISEKSEIFDDQFSVERPDGSNFTLKIRSTKLEDSAMYFCATPSVTSGRSTDTQYFGPGTRLTVL.

In DNA form, the CDR3 reads TGTGCCAGCAGTTTACCTTTTGACAGTGTTAATTCACCCCTCCACTTT. Translated: CASSLPFDSVNSPLHF. The V gene is TRBV28, the J gene TRBJ1-6; a possible D gene is TRBD1 (5 bases). Trimming removed 2 bases at V and 6 bases at J, with 14 bases between. CDR3 length: 16 amino acids. Germline loops: CDR1 MDHEN, CDR2 SYDVKM.

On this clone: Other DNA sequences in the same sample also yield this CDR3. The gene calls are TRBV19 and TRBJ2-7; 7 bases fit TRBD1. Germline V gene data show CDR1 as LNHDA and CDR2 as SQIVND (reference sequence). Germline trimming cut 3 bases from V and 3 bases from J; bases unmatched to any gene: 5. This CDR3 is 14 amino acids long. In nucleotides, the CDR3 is TGTGCCAGTAGTATCCGGACAGGCTTCTACGAGCAGTACTTC. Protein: CASSIRTGFYEQYF.

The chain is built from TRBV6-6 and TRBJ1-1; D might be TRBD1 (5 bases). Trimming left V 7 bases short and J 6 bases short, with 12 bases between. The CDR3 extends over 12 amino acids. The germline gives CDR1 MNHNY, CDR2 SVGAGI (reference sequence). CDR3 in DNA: TGTGCCAGCACCCGACAGACACCTGAAGCTTTCTTT. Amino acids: CASTRQTPEAFF.

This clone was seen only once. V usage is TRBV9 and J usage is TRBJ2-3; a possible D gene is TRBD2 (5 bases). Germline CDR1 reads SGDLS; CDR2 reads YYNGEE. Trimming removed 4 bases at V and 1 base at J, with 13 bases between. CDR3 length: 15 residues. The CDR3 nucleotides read TGTGCCAGCAGCTTCAAGGCGGGTGGCACAGATACGCAGTATTTT. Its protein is CASSFKAGGTDTQYF.

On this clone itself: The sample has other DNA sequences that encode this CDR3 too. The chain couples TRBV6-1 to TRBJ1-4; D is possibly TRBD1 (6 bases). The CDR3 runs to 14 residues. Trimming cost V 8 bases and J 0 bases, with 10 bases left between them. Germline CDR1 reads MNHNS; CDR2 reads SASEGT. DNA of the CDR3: TGTGCCAGCTCCAGACAGGCAACTAATGAAAAACTGTTTTTT. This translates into CASSRQATNEKLFF.

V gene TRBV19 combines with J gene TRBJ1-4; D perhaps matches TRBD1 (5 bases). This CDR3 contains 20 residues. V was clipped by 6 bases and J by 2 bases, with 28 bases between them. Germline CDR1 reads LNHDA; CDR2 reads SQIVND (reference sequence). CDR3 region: CASSSMTLGRVTATNEKLFF. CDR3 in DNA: TGTGCCAGTAGCTCAATGACCCTGGGGAGGGTGACAGCGACTAATGAAAAACTGTTTTTT.

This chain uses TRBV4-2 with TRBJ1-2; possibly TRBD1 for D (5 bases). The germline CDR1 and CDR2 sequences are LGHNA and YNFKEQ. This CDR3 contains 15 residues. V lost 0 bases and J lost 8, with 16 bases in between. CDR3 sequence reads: CASSQEGTEIRGYTF. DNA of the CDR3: TGTGCCAGCAGCCAAGAAGGGACGGAGATTCGGGGCTACACCTTC.

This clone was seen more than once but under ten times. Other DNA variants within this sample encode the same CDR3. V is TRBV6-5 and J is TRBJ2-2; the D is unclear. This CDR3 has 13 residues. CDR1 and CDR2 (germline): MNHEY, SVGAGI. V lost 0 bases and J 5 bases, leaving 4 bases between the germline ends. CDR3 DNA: TGTGCCAGCAGTTACTCAGAAACCGGGGAGCTGTTTTTT. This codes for CASSYSETGELFF.

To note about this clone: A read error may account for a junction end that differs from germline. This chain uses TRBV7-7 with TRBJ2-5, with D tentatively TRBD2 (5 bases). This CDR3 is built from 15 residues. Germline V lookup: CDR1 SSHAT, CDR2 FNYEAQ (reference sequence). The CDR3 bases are TGTGCTAGCAGCTTGGACTTTGCCGAGTGGGAGACCCAGTACTTC. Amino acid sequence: CASSLDFAEWETQYF. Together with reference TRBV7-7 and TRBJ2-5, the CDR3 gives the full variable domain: GAGVSQSPRYKVTKRGQDVTLRCDPISSHATLYWYQQALGQGPEFLTYFNYEAQPDKSGLPSDRFSAERPEGSISTLTIQRTEQRDSAMYRCASSLDFAEWETQYFGPGTRLLVL.

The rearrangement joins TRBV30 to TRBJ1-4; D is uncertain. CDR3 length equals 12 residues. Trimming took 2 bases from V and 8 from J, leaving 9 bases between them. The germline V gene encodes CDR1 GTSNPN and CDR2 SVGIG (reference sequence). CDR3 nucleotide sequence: TGTGCCTGGAGTTTAGACGGAGAAAAACTGTTTTTT. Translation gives CAWSLDGEKLFF.

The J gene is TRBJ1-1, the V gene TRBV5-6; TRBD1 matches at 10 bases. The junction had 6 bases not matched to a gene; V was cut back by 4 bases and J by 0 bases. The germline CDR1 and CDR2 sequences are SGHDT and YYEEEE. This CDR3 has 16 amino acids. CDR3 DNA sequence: TGTGCCAGCAGCGCTGGGACAGGGGCCCTGAACACTGAAGCTTTCTTT. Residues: CASSAGTGALNTEAFF.

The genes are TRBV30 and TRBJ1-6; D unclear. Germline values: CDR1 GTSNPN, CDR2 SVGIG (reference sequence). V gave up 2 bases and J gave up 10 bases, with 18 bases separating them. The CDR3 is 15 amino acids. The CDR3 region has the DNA TGTGCCTGGAGTCTCCTTAAGAGGAGAGGATCACCCCTCCACTTT. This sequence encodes CAWSLLKRRGSPLHF. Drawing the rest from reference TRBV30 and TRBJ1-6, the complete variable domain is SQTIHQWPATLVQPVGSPLSLECTVEGTSNPNLYWYRQAAGRGLQLLFYSVGIGQISSEVPQNLSASRPQDRQFILSSKKLLLSDSGFYLCAWSLLKRRGSPLHFGNGTRLTVT.

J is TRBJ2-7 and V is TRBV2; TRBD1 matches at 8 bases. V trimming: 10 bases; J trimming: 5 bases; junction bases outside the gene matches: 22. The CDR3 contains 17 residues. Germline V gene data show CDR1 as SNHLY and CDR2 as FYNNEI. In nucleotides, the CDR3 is TGTGCCACCCGAAACCACGCCACGGGACAGGTAGACCACGAGCAGTACTTC. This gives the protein CATRNHATGQVDHEQYF.

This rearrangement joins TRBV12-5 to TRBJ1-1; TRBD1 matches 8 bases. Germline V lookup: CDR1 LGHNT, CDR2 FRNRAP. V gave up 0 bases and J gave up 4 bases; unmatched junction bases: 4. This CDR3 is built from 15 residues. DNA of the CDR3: TGTGCTAGTGGTTTGGTACGACAGGGGACCACTGAAGCTTTCTTT. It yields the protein CASGLVRQGTTEAFF.

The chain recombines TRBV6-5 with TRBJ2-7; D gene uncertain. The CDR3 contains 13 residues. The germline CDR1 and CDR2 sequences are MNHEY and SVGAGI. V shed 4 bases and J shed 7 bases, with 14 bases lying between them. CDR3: CASSSISVGEQYF. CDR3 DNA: TGTGCCAGCAGTTCCATATCGGTTGGAGAGCAGTACTTC.

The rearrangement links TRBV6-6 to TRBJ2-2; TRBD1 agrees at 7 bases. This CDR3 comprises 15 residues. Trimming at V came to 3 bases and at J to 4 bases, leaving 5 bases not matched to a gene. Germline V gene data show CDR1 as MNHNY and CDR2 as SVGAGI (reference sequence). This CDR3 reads CASSYRAGGTGELFF. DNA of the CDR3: TGTGCCAGCAGTTATAGGGCAGGGGGCACCGGGGAGCTGTTTTTT.

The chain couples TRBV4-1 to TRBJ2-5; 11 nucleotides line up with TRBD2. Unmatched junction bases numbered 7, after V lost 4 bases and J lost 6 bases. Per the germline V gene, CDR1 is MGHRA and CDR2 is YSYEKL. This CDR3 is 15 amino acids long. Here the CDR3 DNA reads TGCGCCAGCAGCCCTACGGGACTAGCGGTTCAGACCCAGTACTTC. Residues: CASSPTGLAVQTQYF.

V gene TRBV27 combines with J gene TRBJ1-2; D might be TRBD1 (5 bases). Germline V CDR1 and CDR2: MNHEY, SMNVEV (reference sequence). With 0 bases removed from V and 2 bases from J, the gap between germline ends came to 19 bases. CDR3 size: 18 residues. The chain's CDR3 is CASSLSPSSGTQNYGYTF. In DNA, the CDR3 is TGTGCCAGCAGTTTATCCCCCAGTTCCGGGACGCAAAACTATGGCTACACCTTC.

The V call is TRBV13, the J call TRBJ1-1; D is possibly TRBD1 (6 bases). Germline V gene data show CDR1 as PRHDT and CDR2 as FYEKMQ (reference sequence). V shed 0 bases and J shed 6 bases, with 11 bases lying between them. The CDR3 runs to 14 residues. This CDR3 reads CASSLGTGRPEAFF. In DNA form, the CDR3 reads TGTGCCAGCAGCTTAGGAACAGGGCGGCCTGAAGCTTTCTTT.